The 22 T cell receptor beta chains reported below all come from one sample, sequenced in a study of T cell repertoires in cytomegalovirus infection. Via MiXCR, TCRdb re-called the reads, giving one row per CDR3 protein. The table lists 300,000 to 400,000 distinct CDR3 sequences, 29% of them singletons, with 20% in the top ten. These receptors' targets are unknown. Source: cultured PBMCs, taken from culture after CMV antigen stimulation. The source of these receptors is a human donor in good health (CMV status not recorded). Some clones in this sample may be carry-over from other donors' samples.

The chain employs TRBV6-6 and TRBJ1-5; tentative D call: TRBD1 (6 bases). The CDR3 contains 14 residues. The germline V and J ends were trimmed by 6 bases and 7 bases, with 16 bases remaining between them. Germline V gene lookup returns CDR1 MNHNY and CDR2 SVGAGI (reference sequence). The CDR3 sequence: CASSPDRLGQPQHF. In DNA form, the CDR3 reads TGTGCCAGCAGCCCAGACAGGCTGGGGCAGCCCCAGCATTTT.

This clonotype showed up just a few times. The gene calls are TRBV18 and TRBJ2-2; the match to TRBD2 covers 8 bases. The CDR3 length is 17 residues. From germline, CDR1 is KGHSH and CDR2 LQKENI. The trim removed 2 bases at V and 6 bases at J, leaving 11 bases unmatched. The CDR3 sequence: CASSPSPPGGPSGELFF. DNA for the CDR3: TGTGCCAGCTCACCATCTCCACCGGGAGGGCCATCCGGGGAGCTGTTTTTT.

This clonotype was counted between two and nine times. CDR3 nucleotide sequence: TGTGCCAGTAACAGGGATGGCAATCAGCCCCAGCATTTT. This sequence encodes CASNRDGNQPQHF. The chain recombines TRBV19 with TRBJ1-5; possibly TRBD1 for D (6 bases). The V end lost 7 bases, the J end lost 2 bases, and 9 bases lay between the germline ends. Germline assignment: CDR1 LNHDA and CDR2 SQIVND (reference sequence). The CDR3 has 13 residues. Using reference TRBV19 and TRBJ1-5 for the parts outside the CDR3, the full variable domain is DGGITQSPKYLFRKEGQNVTLSCEQNLNHDAMYWYRQDPGQGLRLIYYSQIVNDFQKGDIAEGYSVSREKKESFPLTVTSAQKNPTAFYLCASNRDGNQPQHFGDGTRLSIL.

This clonotype was observed a handful of times. V and J are TRBV6-1 and TRBJ1-5; a weak D match, TRBD1 (6 bases). CDR3 length: 13 residues. Germline V gene data show CDR1 as MNHNS and CDR2 as SASEGT. Deletions cut 9 bases from V and 5 bases from J, with 14 bases between. CDR3 region: CASARDTDQPQHF. Here the CDR3 DNA reads TGTGCCAGTGCCAGGGACACTGATCAGCCCCAGCATTTT.

This clonotype was picked up a small number of times. This sequence joins TRBV4-2 and TRBJ2-1; tentatively, D is TRBD1 (7 bases). The ends were cut back, 0 bases at V and 12 bases at J, with 15 bases in the middle. CDR3 length equals 14 residues. Looked up from germline, CDR1 is LGHNA and CDR2 is YNFKEQ. CDR3 residues: CASSQEGGRDRQFF. In nucleotides, the CDR3 is TGTGCCAGCAGCCAAGAAGGCGGGCGGGACAGGCAGTTCTTC.

The CDR3 bases are TGTGCCAGCAGGAACCAGGGAATTAACTATGGCTACACCTTC. This sequence encodes CASRNQGINYGYTF. The V gene is TRBV6-1, the J gene TRBJ1-2; D may be TRBD1 (5 bases). The CDR3 covers 14 residues. Germline CDR1 and CDR2: MNHNS and SASEGT. V was trimmed by 6 bases and J by 1 base, leaving 12 bases between them.

This chain joins TRBV6-5 and TRBJ1-4, with D uncertain. The CDR3 runs 17 residues. Germline V gene sequence: CDR1 MNHEY, CDR2 SVGAGI. The germline V and J ends were trimmed by 6 bases and 8 bases, with 25 bases remaining between them. In nucleotides, the CDR3 is TGTGCCAGCAGGGACCGCGCCCCGTTCCGCGCTGGGGAAAAACTGTTTTTT. This sequence encodes CASRDRAPFRAGEKLFF.

This chain connects TRBV6-1 to TRBJ2-7; no definite D call. From germline, CDR1 is MNHNS and CDR2 SASEGT. This CDR3 is 13 amino acids long. Trimming pared 8 bases from V and 0 bases from J, leaving 11 bases between. The DNA of the CDR3 is TGTGCCAGCTTAAAGACCGACTCCTACGAGCAGTACTTC. It is translated as CASLKTDSYEQYF.

This clonotype was seen a handful of times. V is TRBV12-3 or TRBV12-4 and J is TRBJ2-3, with D perhaps matching TRBD1 or TRBD2 (5 bases each). The CDR3 has 17 residues. Trimming removed 5 bases at V and 0 bases at J, with 18 bases between. Here the CDR3 reads CASSPNLGTASTDTQYF. The CDR3 coding sequence is TGTGCCAGCAGTCCTAACCTCGGGACGGCTAGCACAGATACGCAGTATTTT.

Here the CDR3 DNA reads TGCAGTGCTGGCAGGGAAGAAAAACTGTTTTTT. Its translation is CSAGREEKLFF. The chain carries TRBV20-1 and TRBJ1-4, with a possible D match to TRBD1 (5 bases). The CDR3 runs to 11 residues. Germline-derived CDR1 and CDR2 are DFQATT and SNEGSKA (reference sequence). Between the trimmed V and J ends, which lost 5 bases and 8 bases, there was a span of 9 bases.

The chain recombines TRBV2 with TRBJ2-1; D not resolved. The CDR3 length is 14 residues. V lost 7 bases to trimming and J lost 3 bases, with 13 bases between them. Germline V gives CDR1 SNHLY, CDR2 FYNNEI. The CDR3 loop is CASIESRHYNEQFF. CDR3 bases: TGTGCCAGCATTGAGAGCAGACACTACAATGAGCAGTTCTTC.

At least ten counts were recorded for this clonotype. The chain joins TRBV9 to TRBJ2-1, with 13 bases lining up with TRBD2. The CDR3 contains 16 residues. Germline trimming cut 3 bases from V and 3 bases from J; bases unmatched to any gene: 3. Germline V lookup: CDR1 SGDLS, CDR2 YYNGEE. The CDR3 loop reads CASSAGTSGDYNEQFF. Here the CDR3 DNA reads TGTGCCAGCAGCGCCGGGACTAGCGGGGACTACAATGAGCAGTTCTTC.

J is TRBJ1-5 and V is TRBV12-3 or TRBV12-4; no firm D call. V was shortened by 1 base and J by 7 bases, with 8 bases between the two germline ends. The CDR3 covers 13 residues. CDR3 bases: TGTGCCAGCAGTTTAGGTACCGTCCAGCCCCAGCATTTT. It codes for CASSLGTVQPQHF.

V is TRBV28 and J is TRBJ2-7, with TRBD1 matching 7 bases. The CDR3 has 13 amino acids. Per germline, CDR1 MDHEN and CDR2 SYDVKM. V was clipped by 5 bases and J by 7 bases; unmatched bases: 8. CDR3 sequence (DNA): TGTGCCAGCAGTCTCCTGACAGGGAGAGAGCAGTACTTC. Amino acid sequence: CASSLLTGREQYF. Using reference TRBV28 and TRBJ2-7 for the parts outside the CDR3, the full variable domain is DVKVTQSSRYLVKRTGEKVFLECVQDMDHENMFWYRQDPGLGLRLIYFSYDVKMKEKGDIPEGYSVSREKKERFSLILESASTNQTSMYLCASSLLTGREQYFGPGTRLTVT.

The V call is TRBV7-4, the J call TRBJ1-1, with 9 bases identical to TRBD1. The germline gives CDR1 SGHVT, CDR2 SQSDAQ. The trim removed 10 bases at V and 0 bases at J, leaving 6 bases unmatched. CDR3 length: 14 amino acids. The CDR3 here is CATRGQGLNTEAFF. The CDR3 DNA reads TGTGCCACCCGGGGACAGGGTTTGAACACTGAAGCTTTCTTT.

This chain links TRBV14 with TRBJ2-1; tentatively, D is TRBD1 (6 bases). V lost 4 bases to trimming and J lost 0 bases, with 19 bases between them. CDR1 is SGHDN, CDR2 FVKESK, per germline. The CDR3 contains 18 residues. In nucleotides, the CDR3 is TGTGCCAGCAGCCCCCCCCCAGGGGCGCAAAGCTCCTACAATGAGCAGTTCTTC. Encoded protein: CASSPPPGAQSSYNEQFF.

This clonotype was counted ten times or more. The chain is built from TRBV7-6 and TRBJ2-2, with 10 nucleotides matching TRBD2. The CDR3 consists of 18 residues. Germline CDR1 reads SGHVS; CDR2 reads FNYEAQ. V lost 2 bases and J lost 4; bases outside the gene matches: 10. The CDR3 region is CASSLRTSGGAGTGELFF. CDR3 nucleotides: TGTGCCAGCAGCTTACGGACTAGCGGAGGGGCAGGCACCGGGGAGCTGTTTTTT. The complete variable domain, with remaining parts taken from reference TRBV7-6 and TRBJ2-2, reads GAGVSQSPRYKVTKRGQDVALRCDPISGHVSLYWYRQALGQGPEFLTYFNYEAQQDKSGLPNDRFSAERPEGSISTLTIQRTEQRDSAMYRCASSLRTSGGAGTGELFFGEGSRLTVL.

A few counts support this clonotype. The chain couples TRBV28 to TRBJ2-7, with 7 bases lining up with TRBD2. J lost 3 bases, V lost 3 bases, and 2 bases had no gene match. CDR1 and CDR2 (germline): MDHEN, SYDVKM. The CDR3 spans 13 residues. The CDR3 DNA reads TGTGCCAGCAGTTTTGGCGGGAGCTACGAGCAGTACTTC. It encodes CASSFGGSYEQYF.

The chain links TRBV12-3 or TRBV12-4 to TRBJ1-1, with a weak D call TRBD1 (5 bases). The V end lost 5 bases, the J end lost 0 bases, and 13 bases lay between the germline ends. The CDR3 totals 15 residues. CDR3 DNA sequence: TGTGCCAGCAGTAAGACAGAGACGCTGAACACTGAAGCTTTCTTT. This encodes CASSKTETLNTEAFF.

In this sample, this clonotype turned up many times. The chain joins TRBV7-8 to TRBJ1-3; the D is unclear. The germline gives CDR1 SGHVS, CDR2 FQNEAQ. V shed 2 bases and J shed 5 bases, with 22 bases lying between them. This CDR3 spans 18 amino acids. CDR3 DNA: TGTGCCAGCAGCTTAAGAGGGCCGCGGCAGGTAGTCAGAAACACCATATATTTT. Its protein is CASSLRGPRQVVRNTIYF.

This rearrangement joins TRBV11-2 to TRBJ2-5; 12 bases align to TRBD2. CDR1 and CDR2 from the germline V gene are SGHAT and FQNNGV. This CDR3 spans 16 amino acids. Germline trimming cut 5 bases from V and 0 bases from J; bases unmatched to any gene: 4. As DNA, the CDR3 is TGTGCCAGCAGCCACCGGACTAGCGGGGACCAAGAGACCCAGTACTTC. Protein sequence: CASSHRTSGDQETQYF.

This clonotype showed up many times. The chain couples TRBV11-2 to TRBJ1-2; 7 bases map to TRBD1. V trimming: 0 bases; J trimming: 5 bases; junction bases outside the gene matches: 6. The germline V gene has CDR1 SGHAT and CDR2 FQNNGV. This CDR3 region has 15 residues. CDR3 coding DNA: TGTGCCAGCAGCTTAGAAAGGGGGACAGCTTATGGCTACACCTTC. This sequence encodes CASSLERGTAYGYTF.